Presented here are 17 T cell receptor beta chains from one specimen sequenced in a study of blood T cell repertoires in COVID-19. TCRdb's copy holds only in-frame clones and misses some; the assay was immunoSEQ multiplex PCR. The table shows around 140,000 clones, with over 70% occurring only once. Sequenced sample: peripheral blood. The receptors originated from a woman aged 55-70 years with acute or convalescent COVID-19.

This clone was counted ten times or more. The chain is built from TRBV5-4 and TRBJ1-2, with TRBD1 matching over 8 bases. V shed 2 bases and J 8 bases; nucleotides not matched to a gene: 8. The germline V gene has CDR1 SGHNT and CDR2 YYREEE (reference sequence). This CDR3 spans 14 amino acids. The CDR3 loop reads CASSLNQGAGGYTF. The CDR3 coding sequence is TGTGCCAGCAGCTTAAACCAGGGGGCCGGGGGCTACACCTTC. Filled out from reference TRBV5-4 and TRBJ1-2, the complete variable domain reads ETGVTQSPTHLIKTRGQQVTLRCSSQSGHNTVSWYQQALGQGPQFIFQYYREEENGRGNFPPRFSGLQFPNYSSELNVNALELDDSALYLCASSLNQGAGGYTFGSGTRLTVV.

This clone was observed a handful of times. The chain couples TRBV4-2 to TRBJ2-1; a possible D gene is TRBD2 (5 bases). Germline V gives CDR1 LGHNA, CDR2 YNFKEQ. V lost 0 bases to trimming and J lost 4 bases, with 10 bases between them. This CDR3 has 15 amino acids. The CDR3 loop is CASSQEADLYNEQFF. CDR3 nucleotide sequence: TGTGCCAGCAGCCAAGAAGCGGACCTTTACAATGAGCAGTTCTTC.

This rearrangement joins TRBV6-1 to TRBJ2-7; D is unclear. Trimming stripped 1 base from V and 3 bases from J, with 10 bases between. CDR3 size: 14 residues. Germline V CDR1 and CDR2: MNHNS, SASEGT. The CDR3, as DNA: TGTGCCAGCAGTGAAGTAGTCCCCAACTACGAGCAGTACTTC. Its translation: CASSEVVPNYEQYF.

The J gene is TRBJ2-2, the V gene TRBV28, with TRBD2 matching 11 bases. CDR1 MDHEN and CDR2 SYDVKM come from the germline V gene. CDR3 length: 17 residues. V gave up 3 bases and J gave up 3 bases; unmatched junction bases: 6. CDR3 nucleotide sequence: TGTGCCAGCAGTTTCCTCCTAGCGGGAGGTTACACCGGGGAGCTGTTTTTT. The encoded protein is CASSFLLAGGYTGELFF.

The CDR3 region is CASSEYLAGAYNEQFF. The CDR3 bases are TGCGCCAGCAGTGAGTACCTAGCGGGAGCCTACAATGAGCAGTTCTTC. The rearrangement joins TRBV10-1 to TRBJ2-1; 10 bases align to TRBD2. There are 16 residues in the CDR3. CDR1 is WNHNN and CDR2 is SYGVQD in the germline V gene (reference sequence). The V gene end was trimmed by 1 base and the J gene end by 2 bases; junction bases not matched to a gene: 2.

The chain employs TRBV4-2 and TRBJ2-3, with 7 bases matching TRBD2. CDR1 is LGHNA and CDR2 is YNFKEQ in the germline V gene. This CDR3 is built from 16 residues. V gave up 5 bases and J gave up 2 bases; unmatched junction bases: 10. CDR3 in DNA: TGTGCCAGCAGCTACAATGGGGGAGGGTACACAGATACGCAGTATTTT. Protein product: CASSYNGGGYTDTQYF.

V gene TRBV11-2 combines with J gene TRBJ2-5, with a tentative D call TRBD2 (5 bases). Per the germline V gene, CDR1 is SGHAT and CDR2 is FQNNGV. This CDR3 has 14 amino acids. V shed 1 base and J shed 4 bases, with 10 bases lying between them. The CDR3 region is CASSLGSGLETQYF. CDR3 bases: TGTGCCAGCAGCTTAGGATCGGGGTTAGAGACCCAGTACTTC.

Points on this clone: One end of the junction does not line up with germline, which may come from a read error. This sequence joins TRBV5-4 and TRBJ2-3, with D perhaps matching TRBD2 (5 bases). CDR3 size: 13 residues. Germline CDR1 SGHNT, CDR2 YYREEE (reference sequence). CDR3 loop: CASSTLAWTPAKF. Here the CDR3 DNA reads TGTGCCAGCAGCACCCTAGCCTGGACGCCCGCAAAGTTT.

V gene TRBV13 combines with J gene TRBJ1-2; 9 positions agree with TRBD1. The V gene's germline CDR1 is PRHDT and CDR2 FYEKMQ (reference sequence). This CDR3 is 14 amino acids long. Trimming took 5 bases from V and 7 from J; bases not matched to a gene: 8. The CDR3 protein is CASSQEQGAIGYTF. Written as DNA, the CDR3 is TGTGCCAGCAGCCAGGAACAGGGGGCAATTGGCTACACCTTC.

V and J are TRBV10-3 and TRBJ2-7, with TRBD2 matching 12 bases. Per germline, CDR1 ENHRY and CDR2 SYGVKD. V gave up 6 bases and J gave up 3 bases; unmatched junction bases: 3. The CDR3 extends over 14 amino acids. The CDR3 DNA reads TGTGCCATCAGGACTAGCGGGAGTATCTACGAGCAGTACTTC. This codes for CAIRTSGSIYEQYF.

This clone was seen only a few times. The sample has other DNA sequences that encode this CDR3 too. The V gene is TRBV6-1, the J gene TRBJ1-5, with no clear D. CDR1 and CDR2 (germline): MNHNS, SASEGT. V dropped 1 base and J dropped 0 bases, with 4 bases sitting between them. The CDR3 has 14 residues. CDR3 DNA sequence: TGTGCCAGCAGTGAAGGACATAGCAATCAGCCCCAGCATTTT. It specifies CASSEGHSNQPQHF.

The rearrangement joins TRBV3-1 (or the pseudogene TRBV3-2) to TRBJ1-5; D is undetermined. V lost 1 base, J lost 4 bases, and 8 bases lay in between. The CDR3 consists of 14 residues. Germline V CDR1 and CDR2: LGHDT, YNNKEL (reference sequence). The DNA for the CDR3 is TGTGCCAGCAGCCAAGGGCGGAAGAATCAGCCCCAGCATTTT. Residues: CASSQGRKNQPQHF.

V is TRBV11-2 and J is TRBJ2-5; 10 bases map to TRBD2. CDR1 and CDR2 from the germline V gene are SGHAT and FQNNGV. Trimming cost V 1 base and J 2 bases; bases outside gene matches: 4. The CDR3 runs to 16 residues. The CDR3 nucleotides are TGTGCCAGCAGCTTAGCAGGACTAGCGGTTCAAGAGACCCAGTACTTC. It specifies CASSLAGLAVQETQYF.

The chain carries TRBV7-8 and TRBJ2-1; TRBD2 matches 7 bases. The germline V gene has CDR1 SGHVS and CDR2 FQNEAQ. Trimming removed 5 bases from V and 0 bases from J; junction bases left unmatched: 10. The CDR3 is 17 residues long. CDR3 in amino acids: CASSGWPSGASYNEQFF. The CDR3 coding sequence is TGTGCCAGCAGCGGATGGCCTAGCGGAGCCTCCTACAATGAGCAGTTCTTC. Drawing the rest from reference TRBV7-8 and TRBJ2-1, the complete variable domain is GAGVSQSPRYKVAKRGQDVALRCDPISGHVSLFWYQQALGQGPEFLTYFQNEAQLDKSGLPSDRFFAERPEGSVSTLKIQRTQQEDSAVYLCASSGWPSGASYNEQFFGPGTRLTVL.

The chain carries TRBV12-3 or TRBV12-4 and TRBJ1-2, with D unresolved. V lost 1 base, J lost 5 bases, and 8 bases lay in between. CDR3 length: 13 residues. The CDR3 nucleotides are TGTGCCAGCAGTTTAGGCAGGAGGTATGGCTACACCTTC. This gives the protein CASSLGRRYGYTF.

The rearrangement joins TRBV19 to TRBJ2-1, with TRBD2 identical over 7 bases. CDR1 and CDR2 (germline): LNHDA, SQIVND (reference sequence). This CDR3 has 15 residues. V lost 0 bases and J lost 10; bases outside the gene matches: 9. CDR3 sequence: CASSIDGGVAGEQFF. The CDR3 nucleotides read TGTGCCAGTAGTATAGATGGGGGGGTCGCTGGCGAGCAGTTCTTC.

V usage is TRBV5-5 and J usage is TRBJ2-5; 7 bases line up with TRBD2. Germline assignment: CDR1 SGHKS and CDR2 YYEKEE (reference sequence). The CDR3 loop spans 14 amino acids. Trimming removed 0 bases from V and 2 bases from J; junction bases left unmatched: 1. This chain's CDR3 is CASSLVGGQETQYF. In DNA, the CDR3 is TGTGCCAGCAGCTTGGTGGGAGGGCAAGAGACCCAGTACTTC. Using reference TRBV5-5 and TRBJ2-5 for the parts outside the CDR3, the full variable domain is DAGVTQSPTHLIKTRGQQVTLRCSPISGHKSVSWYQQVLGQGPQFIFQYYEKEERGRGNFPDRFSARQFPNYSSELNVNALLLGDSALYLCASSLVGGQETQYFGPGTRLLVL.